Below are 8 T cell receptor beta chains sequenced from a single sample in a study of cytomegalovirus exposure and HLA in healthy donors. A multiplex PCR was run with 60 Vbeta primers and 13 Jbeta primers. Some clones are missing from TCRdb's copy, which holds only in-frame ones; the method was immunoSEQ multiplex PCR. The sample has 97,000 or so clones; less than 9.5% are singletons. The specimen was PBMCs. These receptors originate from a man between 50 and 59 years old in good health and CMV-seropositive.

V and J are TRBV11-2 and TRBJ1-6; D unresolved. From germline, CDR1 is SGHAT and CDR2 FQNNGV. The CDR3 contains 16 residues. V lost 5 bases and J 6 bases, leaving 17 bases between the germline ends. The CDR3 reads CASSLRPGLSNSPLHF. The CDR3 DNA follows: TGTGCCAGCAGCCTACGACCGGGATTATCTAATTCACCCCTCCACTTT.

This clone was detected a few times. The chain links TRBV7-9 to TRBJ2-3; 10 bases fit TRBD2. Germline-derived CDR1 and CDR2 are SEHNR and FQNEAQ (reference sequence). The CDR3 loop spans 15 amino acids. Trimming at V came to 5 bases and at J to 4 bases, leaving 6 bases not matched to a gene. For the CDR3, the DNA is TGTGCCAGCAGCCCAAGGAGCGGGAGGGCAGATACGCAGTATTTT. Translation gives CASSPRSGRADTQYF.

The V gene is TRBV29-1, the J gene TRBJ2-7; 7 bases map to TRBD2. CDR3 size: 15 residues. Germline CDR1 SQVTM, CDR2 ANQGSEA. V trimming: 1 base; J trimming: 0 bases; junction bases outside the gene matches: 6. CDR3 nucleotides: TGCAGCGTTGAAGGGGTTAGCGGGTACTCCTACGAGCAGTACTTC. This gives the protein CSVEGVSGYSYEQYF.

The chain combines TRBV7-9 with TRBJ2-7; D perhaps matches TRBD1 (5 bases). Deletions cut 1 base from V and 5 bases from J, with 12 bases between. CDR1 is SEHNR, CDR2 FQNEAQ, per germline (reference sequence). The CDR3 spans 14 residues. CDR3 sequence reads: CASSLGQGFHEQYF. CDR3 DNA: TGTGCCAGCAGCTTAGGGCAGGGTTTCCACGAGCAGTACTTC.

This clone was picked up a small number of times. The DNA for the CDR3 is TGTGCCAGCAGAACTAGCGGAAACACCGGGGAGCTGTTTTTT. Its protein product is CASRTSGNTGELFF. The rearrangement uses TRBV6-5 and TRBJ2-2; 8 bases agree with TRBD2. The ends lost 6 bases at V and 2 bases at J; junction bases unmatched: 2. Germline V gene sequence: CDR1 MNHEY, CDR2 SVGAGI. The CDR3 runs 14 residues.

This chain links TRBV6-6 with TRBJ2-1; TRBD2 matches at 7 bases. Losses at the gene ends were 5 bases for V and 10 bases for J; bases not matched to a gene: 5. CDR1 and CDR2 from the germline V gene are MNHNY and SVGAGI (reference sequence). The CDR3 has 12 amino acids. CDR3 nucleotide sequence: TGTGCCAGCAGTCTAGTTAGCGGGGAGCAGTTCTTC. Protein: CASSLVSGEQFF.

The V gene is TRBV27, the J gene TRBJ2-2; 15 bases are a match to TRBD2. Germline CDR1 MNHEY, CDR2 SMNVEV (reference sequence). With V trimmed by 3 bases and J by 1 base, 3 bases remained unmatched. The length of the CDR3 is 18 residues. The CDR3 region has the DNA TGTGCCAGCAGTTTGAGGACTAGCGGGAGGGGGAACACCGGGGAGCTGTTTTTT. This codes for CASSLRTSGRGNTGELFF.

The genes are TRBV5-1 and TRBJ2-7; 8 bases map to TRBD2. The V gene end was trimmed by 3 bases and the J gene end by 6 bases; junction bases not matched to a gene: 11. The CDR3 is 15 amino acids. Germline V gene data show CDR1 as SGHRS and CDR2 as YFSETQ. The chain's CDR3 is CASSWDPGTSGEQYF. The CDR3 DNA follows: TGCGCCAGCAGCTGGGATCCCGGGACTAGTGGCGAGCAGTACTTC.